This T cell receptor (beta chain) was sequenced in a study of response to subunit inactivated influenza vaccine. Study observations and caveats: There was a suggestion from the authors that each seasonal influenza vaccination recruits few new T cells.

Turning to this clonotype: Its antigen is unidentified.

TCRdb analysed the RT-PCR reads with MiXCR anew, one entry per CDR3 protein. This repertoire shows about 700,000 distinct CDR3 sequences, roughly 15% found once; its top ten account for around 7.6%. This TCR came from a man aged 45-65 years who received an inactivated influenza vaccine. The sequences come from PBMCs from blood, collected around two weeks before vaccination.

The CDR3 bases are TGTGCCAGCAGTTCCGGTCCCGCCCTTGAGCAGTTCTTC. This sequence encodes CASSSGPALEQFF. V and J are TRBV12-3 or TRBV12-4 and TRBJ2-1, with D unresolved. The CDR3 loop spans 13 amino acids. The V gene lost 4 bases and the J gene lost 9 bases, with 13 bases spanning the gap.